This T cell receptor (beta chain) was sequenced in a study of cytotoxic CD8 clonotypes in ibrutinib-treated CLL (dated by TCRdb to the early 2020s). Regarding the complete study: In this cohort, 15 or so patients were treatment-naive and roughly 10 were relapsed/refractory, while roughly 18 had unmutated IGHV. Cryopreserved peripheral blood mononuclear cells were collected at three points: before therapy, at response, and at either sustained remission or disease progression. Responses were partial in around 25 patients and complete in 2; after median 68 months follow-up, roughly 15 stayed in remission and some twelve progressed. Patients were still on ibrutinib when every remission and progressive disease sample was collected. Of the roughly 81 people in the trial, 25 to 30 had longitudinal samples available. On average, each sample had roughly 260,000 productive templates and tens of thousands of productive rearrangements. Response samples were taken after a median of approximately 12 months on treatment, ranging from 6 to 36 months.

The paper as a whole reports these results and caveats: Public clonotypes were rare and either shrank or stayed stable during treatment, and the rise in clonality at ibrutinib response reflected expansion of private clonotypes. At baseline, clonality was higher than in age-matched healthy donors and showed a strong correlation with circulating CD8+ T-cell counts. Lymph node repertoires were not examined, and the timing of sampling was not matched between patients in sustained remission and those whose disease progressed. Clonality rose at ibrutinib response, remained stable during sustained remission, and dropped back toward baseline at progression.

A MiSeq instrument was used for deep resolution sequencing, which targeted depths ranging from 1 in 1 million up to 1 in 200,000 T cells, with coverage averaging 10x for each clonotype. TCR beta libraries were generated with the immunoSEQ hsTCRB Kit. As for how the authors treated the data: The data were analyzed with ImmunoSEQ Analyzer and ImmunoSEQ Data Assistant, and V, D and J gene assignments followed IMGT definitions. Clonality, with values ranging from 0 to 1, was calculated as one minus the normalized Shannon entropy of productive rearrangement frequencies. Only overrepresented clonotypes making up at least 0.05% of the repertoire of each patient were included in the public clonotype analysis. Approximately 14 age-matched healthy donor repertoires from immuneACCESS served as clonality controls. Sourced from immuneACCESS, this table was stored by TCRdb with only in-frame sequences that have V and J called. A share of the clones is absent; for the studies checked, an unresolved V gene accounts for under half, and the remainder has no known explanation. D and trimming were read from the DNA, whereas the V and J calls and clone size are those reported in that table. The sample table contains 110,000 to 150,000 clones; only one count was recorded for about 80% of them. The top ten constitute about 5% of the sample.

The CDR3 measures 14 amino acids from cysteine to phenylalanine. The DNA shown is the 42-base CDR3, in frame from base 1. V drops 6 bases and J drops 4 bases, leaving 13 bases in between. On this clone itself: Which antigen it targets is not known. Per-base qualities were not stored, and no clone one base away is much larger.

This specimen's time point label, interpreted: approximately 25 months on ibrutinib. For TCR beta library preparation, approximately 2.2 micrograms of genomic DNA were isolated from cryopreserved PBMCs. High-throughput TCR beta sequencing was performed on longitudinal blood samples from CLL patients receiving ibrutinib monotherapy. The patients took part in an open-label, single-center phase 2 trial of ibrutinib monotherapy. The V and J genes are TRBV23-1 and TRBJ1-3, with the D gene uncertain. TRBV23-1 is an ORF; its function is uncertain. The TCR originated in a human donor with chronic lymphocytic leukemia. Material: PBMCs, obtained after 24 months of ibrutinib treatment. The sequence in DNA is TGCGCCAGCAGACGAAAGGTGGTCGGAAACACCATATATTTT. Its protein reads: CASRRKVVGNTIYF.